What follows is one T cell receptor (beta chain) and its context. This sample stems from a study of Ad26.COV2.S vaccination and SARS-CoV-2 variants. The germline V gene has CDR1 MDHEN and CDR2 SYDVKM. V shed 5 bases and J 8 bases; nucleotides not matched to a gene: 12. The CDR3 is 15 residues long. The data were produced by immunoSEQ multiplex PCR, yet TCRdb's version contains in-frame clones alone and is incomplete. The sample includes about 400,000 clones, under 90% of them seen just once. The sample's treatment: some 20 received Ad26.COV2.S at low or high dose, single or two shots; about five received placebo; per-sample allocation not given. The samples were gathered on day 63 after the first injection of vaccine or placebo.

This sequence joins TRBV28 and TRBJ1-2, with TRBD1 identical over 9 bases. The sequencing used peripheral blood, collected in a trial of Ad26.COV2.S vaccine versus placebo. This TCR was recovered from a person between 18 and 65 years old who received the Ad26.COV2.S COVID-19 vaccine or a placebo. The CDR3 nucleotides read TGTGCCAGCAGTGGGAACCCGGGACAGGGTAACGGCTACACCTTC. Its translation is CASSGNPGQGNGYTF.